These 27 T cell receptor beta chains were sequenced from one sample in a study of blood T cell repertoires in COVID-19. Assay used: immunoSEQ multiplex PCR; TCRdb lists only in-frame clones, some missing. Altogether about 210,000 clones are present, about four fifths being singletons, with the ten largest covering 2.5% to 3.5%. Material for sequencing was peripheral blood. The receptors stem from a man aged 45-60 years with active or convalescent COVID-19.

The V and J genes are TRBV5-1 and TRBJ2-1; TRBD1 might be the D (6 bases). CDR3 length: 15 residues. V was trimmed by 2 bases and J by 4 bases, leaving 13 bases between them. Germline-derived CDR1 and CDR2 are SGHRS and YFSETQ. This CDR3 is CASSFQNGQYNEQFF. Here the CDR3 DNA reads TGCGCCAGCAGCTTCCAAAATGGACAGTACAATGAGCAGTTCTTC.

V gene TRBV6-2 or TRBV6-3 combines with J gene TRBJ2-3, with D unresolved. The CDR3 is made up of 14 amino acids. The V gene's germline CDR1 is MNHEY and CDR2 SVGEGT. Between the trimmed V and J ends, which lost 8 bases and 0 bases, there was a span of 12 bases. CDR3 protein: CASRLYSSTDTQYF. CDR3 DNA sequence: TGTGCCAGCCGCCTATACTCTAGCACAGATACGCAGTATTTT.

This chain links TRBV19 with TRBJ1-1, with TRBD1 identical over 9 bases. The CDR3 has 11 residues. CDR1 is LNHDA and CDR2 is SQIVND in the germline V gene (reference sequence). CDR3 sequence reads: CTGGLNTEAFF. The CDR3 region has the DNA TGTACAGGGGGCCTGAACACTGAAGCTTTCTTT. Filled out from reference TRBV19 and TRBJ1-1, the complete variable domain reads DGGITQSPKYLFRKEGQNVTLSCEQNLNHDAMYWYRQDPGQGLRLIYYSQIVNDFQKGDIAEGYSVSREKKESFPLTVTSAQKNPTAFYLCTGGLNTEAFFGQGTRLTVV.

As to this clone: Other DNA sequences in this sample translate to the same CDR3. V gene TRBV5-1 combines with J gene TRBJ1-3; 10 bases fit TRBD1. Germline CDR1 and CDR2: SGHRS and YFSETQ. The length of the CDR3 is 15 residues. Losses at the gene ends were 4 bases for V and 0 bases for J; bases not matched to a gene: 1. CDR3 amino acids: CASSRDRGSGNTIYF. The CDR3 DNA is TGCGCCAGCAGCCGGGACAGGGGCTCTGGAAACACCATATATTTT.

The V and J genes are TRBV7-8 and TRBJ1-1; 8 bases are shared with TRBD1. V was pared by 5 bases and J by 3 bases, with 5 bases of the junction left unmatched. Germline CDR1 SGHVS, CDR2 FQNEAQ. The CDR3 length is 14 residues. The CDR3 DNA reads TGTGCCAGCAGCCCCGGACAGGGCTACACTGAAGCTTTCTTT. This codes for CASSPGQGYTEAFF. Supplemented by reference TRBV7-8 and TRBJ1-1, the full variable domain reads GAGVSQSPRYKVAKRGQDVALRCDPISGHVSLFWYQQALGQGPEFLTYFQNEAQLDKSGLPSDRFFAERPEGSVSTLKIQRTQQEDSAVYLCASSPGQGYTEAFFGQGTRLTVV.

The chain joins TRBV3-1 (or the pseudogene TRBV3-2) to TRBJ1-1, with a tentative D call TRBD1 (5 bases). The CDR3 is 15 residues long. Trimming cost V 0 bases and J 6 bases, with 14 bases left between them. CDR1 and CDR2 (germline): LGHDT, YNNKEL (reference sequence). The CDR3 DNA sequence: TGTGCCAGCAGCCAAGATTTGGGGGGTTGGGCTGAAGCTTTCTTT. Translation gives CASSQDLGGWAEAFF.

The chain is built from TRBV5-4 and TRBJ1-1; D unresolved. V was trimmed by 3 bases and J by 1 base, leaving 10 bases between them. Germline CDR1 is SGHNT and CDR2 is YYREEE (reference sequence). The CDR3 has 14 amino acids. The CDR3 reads CASSSVVPNTEAFF. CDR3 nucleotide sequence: TGTGCCAGCAGCTCTGTCGTCCCGAACACTGAAGCTTTCTTT. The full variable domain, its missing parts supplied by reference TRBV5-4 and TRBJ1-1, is ETGVTQSPTHLIKTRGQQVTLRCSSQSGHNTVSWYQQALGQGPQFIFQYYREEENGRGNFPPRFSGLQFPNYSSELNVNALELDDSALYLCASSSVVPNTEAFFGQGTRLTVV.

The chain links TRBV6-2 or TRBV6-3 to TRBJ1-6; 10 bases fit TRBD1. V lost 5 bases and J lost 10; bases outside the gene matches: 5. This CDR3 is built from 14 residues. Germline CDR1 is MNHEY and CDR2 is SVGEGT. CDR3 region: CASSLRDRGSPLHF. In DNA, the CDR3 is TGTGCCAGCAGTCTCCGGGACAGGGGATCACCCCTCCACTTT.

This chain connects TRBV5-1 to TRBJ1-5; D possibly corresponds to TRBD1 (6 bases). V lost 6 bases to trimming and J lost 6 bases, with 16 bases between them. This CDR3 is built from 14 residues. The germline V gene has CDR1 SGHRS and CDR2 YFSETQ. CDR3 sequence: CASIRRQGSQPQHF. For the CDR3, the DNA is TGCGCCAGCATACGCCGTCAGGGGAGTCAGCCCCAGCATTTT.

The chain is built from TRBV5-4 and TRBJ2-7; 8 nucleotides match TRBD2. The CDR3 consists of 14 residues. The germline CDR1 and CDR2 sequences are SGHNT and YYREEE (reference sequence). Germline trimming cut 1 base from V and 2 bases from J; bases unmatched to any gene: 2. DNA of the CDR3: TGTGCCAGCAGCTTGCTAGCGGGCGCCTACGAGCAGTACTTC. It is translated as CASSLLAGAYEQYF.

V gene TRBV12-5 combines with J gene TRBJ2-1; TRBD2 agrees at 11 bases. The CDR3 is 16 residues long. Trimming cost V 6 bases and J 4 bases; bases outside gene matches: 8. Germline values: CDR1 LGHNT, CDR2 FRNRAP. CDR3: CASGERTSGFYNEQFF. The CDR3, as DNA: TGTGCTAGTGGAGAGCGGACTAGCGGGTTTTACAATGAGCAGTTCTTC. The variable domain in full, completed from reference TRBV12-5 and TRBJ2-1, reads DARVTQTPRHKVTEMGQEVTMRCQPILGHNTVFWYRQTMMQGLELLAYFRNRAPLDDSGMPKDRFSAEMPDATLATLKIQPSEPRDSAVYFCASGERTSGFYNEQFFGPGTRLTVL.

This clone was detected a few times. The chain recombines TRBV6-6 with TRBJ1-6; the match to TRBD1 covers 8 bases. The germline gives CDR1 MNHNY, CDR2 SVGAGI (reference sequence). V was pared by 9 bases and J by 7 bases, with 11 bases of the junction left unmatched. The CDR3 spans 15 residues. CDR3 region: CARNPQGGSNSPLHF. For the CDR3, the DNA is TGTGCCAGGAACCCACAGGGGGGTTCGAATTCACCCCTCCACTTT.

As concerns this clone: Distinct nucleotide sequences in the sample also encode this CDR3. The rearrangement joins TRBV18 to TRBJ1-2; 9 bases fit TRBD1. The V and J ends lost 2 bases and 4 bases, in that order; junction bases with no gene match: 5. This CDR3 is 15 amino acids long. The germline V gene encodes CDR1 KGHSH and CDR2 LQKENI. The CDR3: CASSPGQGPAYGYTF. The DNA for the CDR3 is TGTGCCAGCTCACCAGGACAGGGGCCCGCCTATGGCTACACCTTC.

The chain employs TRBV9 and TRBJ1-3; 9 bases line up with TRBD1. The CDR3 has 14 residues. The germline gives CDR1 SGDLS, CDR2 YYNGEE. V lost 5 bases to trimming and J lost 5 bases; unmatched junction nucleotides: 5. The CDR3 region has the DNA TGTGCCAGCAGGTGGGACAGGGCTAGAAACACCATATATTTT. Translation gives CASRWDRARNTIYF.

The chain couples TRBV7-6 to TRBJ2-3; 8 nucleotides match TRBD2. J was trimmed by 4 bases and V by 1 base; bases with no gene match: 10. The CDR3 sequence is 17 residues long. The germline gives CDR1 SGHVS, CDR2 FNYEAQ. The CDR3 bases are TGTGCCAGCAGCTTAGTTTCCCGGGGGGGCATCTCAGATACGCAGTATTTT. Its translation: CASSLVSRGGISDTQYF.

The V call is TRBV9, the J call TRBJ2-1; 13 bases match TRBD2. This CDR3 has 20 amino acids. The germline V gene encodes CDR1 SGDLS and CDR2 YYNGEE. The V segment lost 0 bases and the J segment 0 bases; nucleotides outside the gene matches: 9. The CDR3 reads CASSVGLAGGPISSYNEQFF. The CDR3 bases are TGTGCCAGCAGCGTAGGACTAGCGGGAGGCCCGATTAGCTCCTACAATGAGCAGTTCTTC.

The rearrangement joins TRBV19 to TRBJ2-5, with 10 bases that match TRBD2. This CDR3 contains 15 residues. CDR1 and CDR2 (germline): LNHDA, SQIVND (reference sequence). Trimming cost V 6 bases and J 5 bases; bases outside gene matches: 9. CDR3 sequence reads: CASSQASGRLETQYF. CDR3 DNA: TGTGCCAGTAGCCAGGCTAGCGGGAGACTGGAGACCCAGTACTTC.

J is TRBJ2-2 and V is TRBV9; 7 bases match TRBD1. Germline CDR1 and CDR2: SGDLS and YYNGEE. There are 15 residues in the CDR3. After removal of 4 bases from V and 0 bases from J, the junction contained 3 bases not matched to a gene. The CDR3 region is CASSPGGSNTGELFF. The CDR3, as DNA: TGTGCCAGCAGCCCAGGGGGATCGAACACCGGGGAGCTGTTTTTT.

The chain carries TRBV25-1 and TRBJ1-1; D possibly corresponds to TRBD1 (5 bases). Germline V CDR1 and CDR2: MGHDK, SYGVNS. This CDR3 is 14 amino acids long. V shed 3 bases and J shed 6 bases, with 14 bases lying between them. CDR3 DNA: TGTGCCAGCAGTGATGTCGACAGATCGGCTGAAGCTTTCTTT. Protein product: CASSDVDRSAEAFF.

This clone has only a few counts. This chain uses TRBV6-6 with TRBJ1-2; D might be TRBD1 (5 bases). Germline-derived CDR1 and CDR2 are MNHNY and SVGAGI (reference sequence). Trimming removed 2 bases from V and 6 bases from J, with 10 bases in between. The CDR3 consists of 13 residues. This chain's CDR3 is CASSYQGTDGYTF. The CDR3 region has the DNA TGTGCCAGCAGTTACCAGGGCACGGATGGCTACACCTTC.

CDR3 in amino acids: CASSMLAGGPAQETQYF. The CDR3 DNA reads TGTGCCAGTAGTATGCTAGCGGGGGGCCCAGCGCAAGAGACCCAGTACTTC. The chain employs TRBV19 and TRBJ2-5; TRBD2 matches 11 bases. The trim removed 3 bases at V and 2 bases at J, leaving 8 bases unmatched. From germline, CDR1 is LNHDA and CDR2 SQIVND (reference sequence). This CDR3 comprises 17 residues.

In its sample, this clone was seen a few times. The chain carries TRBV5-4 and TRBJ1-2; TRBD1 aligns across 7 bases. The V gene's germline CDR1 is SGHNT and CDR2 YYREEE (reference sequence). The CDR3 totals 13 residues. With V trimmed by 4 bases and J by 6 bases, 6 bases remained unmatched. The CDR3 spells CASSLDRVNGYTF. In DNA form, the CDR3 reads TGTGCCAGCAGCCTCGACAGGGTCAATGGCTACACCTTC.

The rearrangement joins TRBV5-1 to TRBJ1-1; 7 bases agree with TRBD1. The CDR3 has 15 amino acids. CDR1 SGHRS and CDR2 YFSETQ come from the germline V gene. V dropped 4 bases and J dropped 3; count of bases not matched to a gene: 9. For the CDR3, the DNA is TGCGCCAGCAGCACCCTACAGGGGTCCTACACTGAAGCTTTCTTT. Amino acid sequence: CASSTLQGSYTEAFF.

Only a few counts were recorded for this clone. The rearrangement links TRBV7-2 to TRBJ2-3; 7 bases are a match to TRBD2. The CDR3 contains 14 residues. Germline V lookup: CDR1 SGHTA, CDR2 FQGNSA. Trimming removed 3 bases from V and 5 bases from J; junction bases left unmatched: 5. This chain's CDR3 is CASSLRRGRDTQYF. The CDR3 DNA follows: TGTGCCAGCAGCTTGAGGCGGGGGAGAGATACGCAGTATTTT.

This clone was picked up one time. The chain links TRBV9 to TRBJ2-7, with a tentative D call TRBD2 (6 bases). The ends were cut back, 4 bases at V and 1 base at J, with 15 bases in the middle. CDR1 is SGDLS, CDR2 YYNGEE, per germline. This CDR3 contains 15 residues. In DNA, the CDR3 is TGTGCCAGCAGCCTCGGAACCAGCGGGTCCTACGAGCAGTACTTC. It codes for CASSLGTSGSYEQYF.

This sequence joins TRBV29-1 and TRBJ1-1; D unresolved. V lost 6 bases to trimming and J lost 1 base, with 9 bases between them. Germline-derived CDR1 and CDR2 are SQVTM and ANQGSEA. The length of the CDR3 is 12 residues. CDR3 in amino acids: CSVRTGNTEAFF. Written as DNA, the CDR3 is TGCAGCGTCCGCACGGGGAACACTGAAGCTTTCTTT. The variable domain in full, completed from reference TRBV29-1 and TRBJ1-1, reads SAVISQKPSRDICQRGTSLTIQCQVDSQVTMMFWYRQQPGQSLTLIATANQGSEATYESGFVIDKFPISRPNLTFSTLTVSNMSPEDSSIYLCSVRTGNTEAFFGQGTRLTVV.

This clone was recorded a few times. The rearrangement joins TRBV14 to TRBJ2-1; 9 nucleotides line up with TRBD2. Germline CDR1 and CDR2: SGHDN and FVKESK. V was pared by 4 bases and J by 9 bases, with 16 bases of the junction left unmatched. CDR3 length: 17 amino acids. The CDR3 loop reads CASSLLGSGLALSEQFF. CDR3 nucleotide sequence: TGTGCCAGCAGCCTCCTCGGGTCCGGACTAGCGTTGAGTGAGCAGTTCTTC.